The present entry profiles one T cell receptor (beta chain) with its context. The data are from a study of chronic HIV infection and antiretroviral therapy. CDR1 LGHNA and CDR2 YSLEER come from the germline V gene. The V gene lost 0 bases and the J gene lost 4 bases, with 12 bases spanning the gap. The CDR3 runs to 15 residues. TCRdb analysed the 5' RACE reads with MiXCR anew, one entry per CDR3 protein. The sample includes 39,000 or so distinct CDR3 sequences, roughly 7.6% seen only once; the top ten take over 2.5%. V and J are TRBV4-3 and TRBJ1-2; no reliable D call. This TCR derives from an adult who had HIV and had not received antiretroviral therapy, or was an uninfected healthy control (not recorded which). The material sequenced was peripheral blood. The CDR3 DNA sequence: TGCGCCAGCAGCCAAGACAGCGAGGAGACCTATGGCTACACCTTC. This sequence encodes CASSQDSEETYGYTF.